The 9 T cell receptor beta chains below all came from one sample that was sequenced in a study of CD8 T cells in ankylosing spondylitis listed by TCRdb under 2017. Libraries were built with 5' RACE. Sequencing was performed on an Illumina HiSeq 2500. The public reads were reanalyzed by TCRdb: fastp trimming at Q25, MiXCR alignment, in-frame beta chains only. Each CDR3 protein gets just one entry, which takes the most common genes and DNA from the rows behind it. Across this sample there are 150,000 to 200,000 distinct CDR3 sequences, with about 18% seen only once. Around 4.7% of the sample comes from the top ten. The sequenced sample consisted of blood, either unsorted or a sorted T cell fraction (not recorded which). These receptors came from a male donor aged 10 to 35 with ankylosing spondylitis or in good health (not recorded which). Donor details come from another sample of the same person, matched by shared clones.

The table lists this clonotype with many counts. This rearrangement joins TRBV9 to TRBJ2-1, with D perhaps matching TRBD2 (5 bases). The V gene's germline CDR1 is SGDLS and CDR2 YYNGEE. V was clipped by 0 bases and J by 0 bases, with 10 bases between them. The CDR3 is 16 residues long. The CDR3 DNA reads TGTGCCAGCAGCGTAGGTCTAGCTAGCTCCTACAATGAGCAGTTCTTC. It translates to CASSVGLASSYNEQFF.

In its sample, this clonotype was seen many times. The V gene is TRBV12-3 or TRBV12-4, the J gene TRBJ1-1; no definite D call. Trimming left V 4 bases short and J 5 bases short, with 8 bases between. This CDR3 has 12 residues. Here the CDR3 reads CASSSRGTEAFF. The DNA of the CDR3 is TGTGCCAGCAGTTCCAGAGGTACTGAAGCTTTCTTT.

There are many counts of this clonotype. The V gene is TRBV27, the J gene TRBJ1-5; TRBD1 aligns across 7 bases. The V segment lost 5 bases and the J segment 0 bases; nucleotides outside the gene matches: 4. Germline V CDR1 and CDR2: MNHEY, SMNVEV (reference sequence). CDR3 length: 15 residues. The DNA for the CDR3 is TGTGCCAGCAGTCCACGACAGGGTAGCAATCAGCCCCAGCATTTT. Protein: CASSPRQGSNQPQHF.

This clonotype has ten or more counts. This sequence joins TRBV4-2 and TRBJ2-7; 8 positions match TRBD2. This CDR3 contains 16 residues. V shed 3 bases, J shed 1 base, and the junction held 8 bases outside the gene matches. From germline, CDR1 is LGHNA and CDR2 YNFKEQ. CDR3 in DNA: TGTGCCAGCAGCCAGGGGGGGGTAGCGGGATCCTACGAGCAGTACTTC. It encodes CASSQGGVAGSYEQYF.

This clonotype has ten or more counts. The J gene is TRBJ2-7, the V gene TRBV7-2, with 12 bases aligning to TRBD2. The CDR3 is 16 residues long. In germline, CDR1 is SGHTA, CDR2 FQGNSA. The J segment lost 3 bases and the V segment lost 5 bases, leaving 8 bases of the junction unmatched. The CDR3 nucleotides read TGTGCCAGCAGCCCCGACGGACTAGCGGGATTCTACGAGCAGTACGTC. Amino acid sequence: CASSPDGLAGFYEQYV.

At least ten counts were recorded for this clonotype. The gene calls are TRBV5-5 and TRBJ2-7; 8 bases are shared with TRBD1. The CDR3 runs 14 residues. Trimming at V came to 0 bases and at J to 4 bases, leaving 3 bases not matched to a gene. CDR1 SGHKS and CDR2 YYEKEE come from the germline V gene (reference sequence). In DNA, the CDR3 is TGTGCCAGCAGCTTGGTACAGGGGGTTTACGAGCAGTACTTC. Its protein product is CASSLVQGVYEQYF.

The sample holds many counts of this clonotype. The chain joins TRBV12-3 or TRBV12-4 to TRBJ1-5; 7 nucleotides agree with TRBD1. CDR3 length equals 17 residues. The V and J ends lost 7 bases and 3 bases, in that order; junction bases with no gene match: 15. This chain's CDR3 is CASTATGTALFNQPQHF. CDR3 in DNA: TGTGCCAGCACCGCGACCGGGACAGCGCTCTTCAATCAGCCCCAGCATTTT.

This clonotype was seen ten or more times. The chain links TRBV7-2 to TRBJ1-1, with 8 bases that match TRBD1. V lost 10 bases and J lost 4; bases outside the gene matches: 14. The germline gives CDR1 SGHTA, CDR2 FQGNSA. CDR3 length: 15 residues. In DNA form, the CDR3 reads TGTGCCACCAGTAAAGCGCAGGGGGCATCCACTGAAGCTTTCTTT. Amino acid sequence: CATSKAQGASTEAFF.

This clonotype came up many times. The chain has TRBV12-3 or TRBV12-4 and TRBJ2-3, with 9 bases that match TRBD2. J gave up 1 base and V 3 bases, and 2 bases lay outside the gene matches. CDR3 length: 15 amino acids. The CDR3 is CASSFSGSRTDTQYF. The CDR3 bases are TGTGCCAGCAGTTTTAGCGGGAGTCGCACAGATACGCAGTATTTT.